This T cell receptor (beta chain) stems from a study of control samples from healthy donors and cancer patients. Trimming removed 2 bases at V and 0 bases at J, with 5 bases between. Germline V gene data show CDR1 as SEHNR and CDR2 as FQNEAQ (reference sequence). The CDR3 extends over 15 amino acids. This clone was detected only a few times. Data came from immunoSEQ multiplex PCR; TCRdb stores just in-frame clones and leaves some out. Of approximately 130,000 clones listed, 87% are singletons. This TCR came from a man aged 35-49 years in good health. What was sequenced was blood. This sequence joins TRBV7-9 and TRBJ1-6; D remains ambiguous. The CDR3 region is CASSLPSSYNSPLHF. For the CDR3, the DNA is TGTGCCAGCAGCTTACCGAGCTCCTATAATTCACCCCTCCACTTT.